Each of the 13 T cell receptor beta chains below was sequenced from the same sample in a study of OX40 agonist ivuxolimab in advanced cancers. Libraries were prepared by immunoSEQ multiplex PCR; TCRdb keeps only in-frame clonotypes and omits some of them. The sample consists of fewer than 80,000 clones, about 91% of them appearing once. The specimen was CD4+ or CD8+ T cells sorted from blood, collected in a trial of the OX40 agonist ivuxolimab. The receptors derive from an adult with an advanced solid tumor such as melanoma, head and neck, liver or kidney cancer.

J is TRBJ2-2 and V is TRBV6-1; 9 bases map to TRBD1. Trimming cost V 2 bases and J 6 bases; bases outside gene matches: 4. This CDR3 region has 15 residues. Germline loops: CDR1 MNHNS, CDR2 SASEGT. This CDR3 reads CASSEWDRAPGELFF. CDR3 in DNA: TGTGCCAGCAGTGAATGGGACAGGGCTCCCGGGGAGCTGTTTTTT.

The J gene is TRBJ2-5, the V gene TRBV10-1; no firm D call. The CDR3 contains 15 residues. Germline V gives CDR1 WNHNN, CDR2 SYGVQD (reference sequence). Trimming cost V 2 bases and J 5 bases, with 15 bases left between them. The DNA for the CDR3 is TGCGCCAGCAGTGAGGATCTGGGCGAGAGGGAGACCCAGTACTTC. It encodes CASSEDLGERETQYF.

V usage is TRBV2 and J usage is TRBJ2-5; unclear D gene. The germline gives CDR1 SNHLY, CDR2 FYNNEI. V dropped 3 bases and J dropped 3 bases, with 14 bases sitting between them. This CDR3 has 15 amino acids. The CDR3 here is CASSEGMWEKETQYF. CDR3 nucleotides: TGTGCCAGCAGTGAGGGAATGTGGGAAAAAGAGACCCAGTACTTC.

The J gene is TRBJ2-1, the V gene TRBV29-1; TRBD2 aligns across 9 bases. Germline values: CDR1 SQVTM, CDR2 ANQGSEA. This CDR3 has 15 amino acids. The junction had 10 bases not matched to a gene; V was cut back by 0 bases and J by 10 bases. DNA of the CDR3: TGCAGCGTTGAAGATGTGTCTAGCGGGGTGCGGGAGCAGTTCTTC. Translating gives CSVEDVSSGVREQFF.

The rearrangement joins TRBV29-1 to TRBJ2-7, with 8 bases that match TRBD1. CDR3 length equals 15 residues. From germline, CDR1 is SQVTM and CDR2 ANQGSEA. The junction had 10 bases not matched to a gene; V was cut back by 6 bases and J by 0 bases. DNA of the CDR3: TGCAGCGTGGAACAGAGACAGGGGCTCTCCTACGAGCAGTACTTC. Translated: CSVEQRQGLSYEQYF.

V usage is TRBV28 and J usage is TRBJ2-3; possibly TRBD1 or TRBD2 for D (5 bases each). With 7 bases removed from V and 2 bases from J, the gap between germline ends came to 22 bases. The CDR3 extends over 17 amino acids. Germline loops: CDR1 MDHEN, CDR2 SYDVKM. Here the CDR3 reads CASKLGVRAGLTDTQYF. In nucleotides, the CDR3 is TGTGCCAGCAAATTGGGGGTCCGGGCAGGACTCACAGATACGCAGTATTTT.

This clone has only one observation. The chain uses TRBV6-5 and TRBJ2-5, with D possibly matching TRBD2 (6 bases). Trimming cost V 5 bases and J 4 bases, with 14 bases left between them. Germline V gives CDR1 MNHEY, CDR2 SVGAGI. The length of the CDR3 is 14 residues. The CDR3 DNA follows: TGTGCCAGCAGTCTCACGGTGGGGGGAGAGACCCAGTACTTC. This gives the protein CASSLTVGGETQYF.

The chain uses TRBV5-1 and TRBJ2-3; 8 nucleotides line up with TRBD2. Germline CDR1 and CDR2: SGHRS and YFSETQ. The CDR3 contains 14 residues. With V trimmed by 0 bases and J by 8 bases, 5 bases remained unmatched. The CDR3 nucleotides read TGCGCCAGCAGCTTGGGCGGGGGGCTCGGTACGCAGTATTTT. It translates to CASSLGGGLGTQYF.

This chain links TRBV19 with TRBJ2-3; D is perhaps TRBD1 or TRBD2 (5 bases each). The germline gives CDR1 LNHDA, CDR2 SQIVND (reference sequence). Trimming took 3 bases from V and 4 from J, leaving 5 bases between them. There are 12 residues in the CDR3. The CDR3 protein is CASSMGPDTQYF. DNA of the CDR3: TGTGCCAGTAGTATGGGACCAGATACGCAGTATTTT.

V usage is TRBV27 and J usage is TRBJ2-7; TRBD1 aligns across 8 bases. The length of the CDR3 is 14 residues. The germline V gene has CDR1 MNHEY and CDR2 SMNVEV (reference sequence). With 4 bases clipped from V and 4 bases from J, the junction kept 6 bases outside the gene matches. The CDR3 DNA is TGTGCCAGCAGTTCCGGACAGGGTTTGTACGAGCAGTACTTC. The encoded protein is CASSSGQGLYEQYF.

The chain carries TRBV27 and TRBJ2-5, with 9 bases lining up with TRBD2. The CDR3 sequence is 15 residues long. CDR1 is MNHEY, CDR2 SMNVEV, per germline (reference sequence). V lost 5 bases to trimming and J lost 2 bases; unmatched junction nucleotides: 6. The CDR3 bases are TGTGCCAGCAGTGAAGGGACTAGCCAACAAGAGACCCAGTACTTC. As protein: CASSEGTSQQETQYF.

This rearrangement joins TRBV6-5 to TRBJ1-2; D uncertain. Germline values: CDR1 MNHEY, CDR2 SVGAGI. This CDR3 spans 13 amino acids. Deletions cut 4 bases from V and 1 base from J, with 7 bases between. The CDR3 sequence: CASSFTLNYGYTF. The CDR3 bases are TGTGCCAGCAGTTTTACACTTAACTATGGCTACACCTTC.

This clone was detected many times. The rearrangement links TRBV10-2 to TRBJ2-7, with 10 bases aligning to TRBD2. V was pared by 2 bases and J by 6 bases, with 4 bases of the junction left unmatched. The CDR3 contains 14 residues. Germline CDR1 WSHSY, CDR2 SAAADI. CDR3 DNA sequence: TGCGCCAGCAGTGAGAGCGGGAGGGCCTCCGAGCAGTACTTC. This translates into CASSESGRASEQYF.